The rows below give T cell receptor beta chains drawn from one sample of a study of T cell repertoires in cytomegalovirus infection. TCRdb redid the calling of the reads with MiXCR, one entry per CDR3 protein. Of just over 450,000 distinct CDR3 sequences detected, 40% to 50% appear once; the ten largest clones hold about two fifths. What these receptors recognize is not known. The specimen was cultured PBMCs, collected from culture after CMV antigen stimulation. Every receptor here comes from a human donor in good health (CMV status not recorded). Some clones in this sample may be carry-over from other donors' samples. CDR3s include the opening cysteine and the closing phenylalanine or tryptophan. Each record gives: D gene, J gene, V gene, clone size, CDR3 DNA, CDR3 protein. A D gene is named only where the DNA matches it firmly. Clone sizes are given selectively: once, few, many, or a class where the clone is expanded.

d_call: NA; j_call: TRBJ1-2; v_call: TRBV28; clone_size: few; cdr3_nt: TGTGCCAGCAGTACTCAGCCGTATGGCTACACCTTC; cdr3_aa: CASSTQPYGYTF
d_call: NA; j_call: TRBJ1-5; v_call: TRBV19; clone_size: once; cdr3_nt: TGTGCCAGTGGGTTACTCGATCAGCCCCAGCATTTT; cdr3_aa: CASGLLDQPQHF
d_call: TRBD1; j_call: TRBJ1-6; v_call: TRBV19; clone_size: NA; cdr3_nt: TGTGCCAGTAGTACGGACAGGGCCCGCGGCAATTCACCCCTCCACTTT; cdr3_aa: CASSTDRARGNSPLHF
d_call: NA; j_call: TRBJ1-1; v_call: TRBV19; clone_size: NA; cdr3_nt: TGTGCCAGTAGTGCGCCGGAATCAAATGAAGCTTTCTTT; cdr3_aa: CASSAPESNEAFF
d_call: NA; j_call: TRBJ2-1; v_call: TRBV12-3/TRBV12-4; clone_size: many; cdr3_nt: TGTGCCAGCAGTTTAACGCTGGGCTACAATGAGCAGTTCTTC; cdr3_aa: CASSLTLGYNEQFF
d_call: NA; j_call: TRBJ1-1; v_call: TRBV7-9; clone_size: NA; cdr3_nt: TGTGCCAGCAGCTTAGGATCGGGGTATGGCACTGAAGCTTTCTTT; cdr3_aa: CASSLGSGYGTEAFF
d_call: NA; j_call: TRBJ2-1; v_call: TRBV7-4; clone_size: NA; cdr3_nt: TGTGCCAGCAGCTTATCGGACAATGAGCAGTTCTTC; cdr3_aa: CASSLSDNEQFF
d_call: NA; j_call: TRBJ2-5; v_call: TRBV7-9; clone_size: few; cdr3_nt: TGTGCCAGCAGCTTACCCTCCCAAGAGACCCAGTACTTC; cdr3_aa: CASSLPSQETQYF
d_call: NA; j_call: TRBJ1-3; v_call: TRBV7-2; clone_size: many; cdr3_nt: TGTGCCAGCAGCTCCTTCCCTGGGAGTGGAGGAAACACCATATATTTT; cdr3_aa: CASSSFPGSGGNTIYF
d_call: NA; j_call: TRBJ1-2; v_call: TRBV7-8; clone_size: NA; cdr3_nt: TGTGCCAGCAGCCCCAGGGTTGCTAACTATGGCTACACCTTC; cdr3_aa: CASSPRVANYGYTF
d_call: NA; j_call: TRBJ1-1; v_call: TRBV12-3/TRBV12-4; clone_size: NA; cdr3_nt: TGTGCCAGCAGTTTAGCCCTAGGGGGATTAAACACTGAAGCTTTCTTT; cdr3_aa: CASSLALGGLNTEAFF
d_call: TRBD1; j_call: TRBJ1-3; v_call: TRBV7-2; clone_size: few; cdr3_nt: TGTGCCAGCAGCTCCCCCTGGACAGGCTCTGGAAACACCATATATTTT; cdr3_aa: CASSSPWTGSGNTIYF
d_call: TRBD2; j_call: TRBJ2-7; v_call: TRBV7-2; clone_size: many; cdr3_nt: TGTGCCAGCAGCTTAGCGGGACTAGCGGGAACCTACGAGCAGTACTTC; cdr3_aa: CASSLAGLAGTYEQYF
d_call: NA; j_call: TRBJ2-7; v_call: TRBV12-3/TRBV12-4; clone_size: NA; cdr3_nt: TGTGCCAGCAGTAGACAGGCGGAAGGCCGGTACGAGCAGTACTTC; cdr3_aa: CASSRQAEGRYEQYF
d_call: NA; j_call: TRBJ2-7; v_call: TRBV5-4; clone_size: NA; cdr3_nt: TGTGCCAGCAGCTTGTGGAGACGCAACGAGCAGTACTTC; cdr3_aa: CASSLWRRNEQYF
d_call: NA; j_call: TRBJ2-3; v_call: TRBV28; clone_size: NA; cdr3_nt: TGTGCCAGCAGCATTTTTACAGGGACAGATACGCAGTATTTT; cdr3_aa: CASSIFTGTDTQYF
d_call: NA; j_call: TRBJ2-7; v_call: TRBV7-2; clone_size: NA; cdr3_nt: TGTGCCAGCAGCTTAGACCCCGGCAGGGTATACGAGCAGTACTTC; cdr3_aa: CASSLDPGRVYEQYF
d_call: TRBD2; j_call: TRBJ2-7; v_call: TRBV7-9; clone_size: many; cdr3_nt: TGTGCCAGCAGCTTAGGGACTAGCGCTACCTACGAGCAGTACTTC; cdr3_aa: CASSLGTSATYEQYF
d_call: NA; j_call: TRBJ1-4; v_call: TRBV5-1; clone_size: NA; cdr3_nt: TGCGCCAGCAGCTTGGAGCGGTCAGCAATGGGTGAAAAACTGTTTTTT; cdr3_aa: CASSLERSAMGEKLFF
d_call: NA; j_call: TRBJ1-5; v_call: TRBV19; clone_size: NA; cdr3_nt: TGTGCCAGTAGTATAGTCAAATTTGGGCAGCCCCAGCATTTT; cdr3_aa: CASSIVKFGQPQHF
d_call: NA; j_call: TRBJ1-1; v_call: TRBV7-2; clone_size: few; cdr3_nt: TGTGCCAGCAGCACAACCGGGGGGAATGAAGCTTTCTTT; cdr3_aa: CASSTTGGNEAFF
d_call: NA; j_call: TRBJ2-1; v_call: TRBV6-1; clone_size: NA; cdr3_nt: TGTGCCAGCAGCCCCGTGGGGGTGTCTAGGGCTGAGCAGTTCTTC; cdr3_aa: CASSPVGVSRAEQFF
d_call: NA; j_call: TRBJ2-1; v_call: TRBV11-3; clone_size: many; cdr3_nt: TGTGCCAGTAGTCCCAGGAGCTCCTACAATGAGCAGTTCTTC; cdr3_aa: CASSPRSSYNEQFF
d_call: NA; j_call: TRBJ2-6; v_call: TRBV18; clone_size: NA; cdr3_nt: TGTGCCAGCTCACCACGGAGCCACTCTGGGGCCAACGTCCTGACTTTC; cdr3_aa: CASSPRSHSGANVLTF
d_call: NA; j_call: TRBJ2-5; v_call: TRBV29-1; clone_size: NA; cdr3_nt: TGCAGAGGGCCCGCCTCTGGGGAGACCCAGTACTTC; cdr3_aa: CRGPASGETQYF
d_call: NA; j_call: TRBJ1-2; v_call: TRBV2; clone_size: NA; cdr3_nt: TGTGCCAGCAGGATCATGGGGGACTATGGCTACACCTTC; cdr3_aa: CASRIMGDYGYTF
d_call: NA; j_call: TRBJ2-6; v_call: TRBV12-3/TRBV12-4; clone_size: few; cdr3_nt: TGTGCCAGCAGTTTAGCCACCAGCGGTTTAGGAGCCAACGTCCTGACTTTC; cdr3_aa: CASSLATSGLGANVLTF
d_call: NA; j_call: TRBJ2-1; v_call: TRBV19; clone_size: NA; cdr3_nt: TGTGCCAGTAGTCCACCAGTAAGTGGGAGCCTATATATTGAGCAGTTCTTC; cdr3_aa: CASSPPVSGSLYIEQFF
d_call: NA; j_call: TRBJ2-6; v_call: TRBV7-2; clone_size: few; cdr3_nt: TGTGCCAGCAGACCTTCTTCTGGGGCCAACGTCCTGACTTTC; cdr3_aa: CASRPSSGANVLTF
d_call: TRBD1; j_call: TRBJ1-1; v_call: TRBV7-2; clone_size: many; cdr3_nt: TGTGCCAGCAGCTTGGTGGGACAGGGAAACACTGAAGCTTTCTTT; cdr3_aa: CASSLVGQGNTEAFF
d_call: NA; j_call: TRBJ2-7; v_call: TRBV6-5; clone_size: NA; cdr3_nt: TGTGCCAGCAGCCGTCAGGACGGGCACGAGCAGTACTTC; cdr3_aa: CASSRQDGHEQYF
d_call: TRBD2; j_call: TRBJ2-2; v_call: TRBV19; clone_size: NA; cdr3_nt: TGTGCCAGTAGGGGAGCGGGAGCGATCGGGGAGCTGTTTTTT; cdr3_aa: CASRGAGAIGELFF
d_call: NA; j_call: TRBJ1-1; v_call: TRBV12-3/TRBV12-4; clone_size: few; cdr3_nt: TGTGCCAGCAGGATACAGGGAAGTAAAGCTTTCTTT; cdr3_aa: CASRIQGSKAFF
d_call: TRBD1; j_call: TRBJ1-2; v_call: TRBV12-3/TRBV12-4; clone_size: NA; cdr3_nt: TGTGCCAGCAGTTTAGCGCCAGGGGGCTCTGGCTACACCTTC; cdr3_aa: CASSLAPGGSGYTF
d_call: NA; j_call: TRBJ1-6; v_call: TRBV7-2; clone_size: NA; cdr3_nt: TGTGCCAGCAGCCCCGGGACAAGATACTCCTATAATTCACCCCTCCACTTT; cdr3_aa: CASSPGTRYSYNSPLHF
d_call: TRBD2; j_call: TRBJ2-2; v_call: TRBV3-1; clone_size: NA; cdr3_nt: TGTGCCAGCAGCCTCCCGGGACTAGCCCAGCACACCGGGGAGCTGTTTTTT; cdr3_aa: CASSLPGLAQHTGELFF
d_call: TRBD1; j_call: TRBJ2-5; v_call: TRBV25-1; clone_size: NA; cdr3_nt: TGTGCCAGCAGTGATCTTGGGACAGCTCAAGAGACCCAGTACTTC; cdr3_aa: CASSDLGTAQETQYF
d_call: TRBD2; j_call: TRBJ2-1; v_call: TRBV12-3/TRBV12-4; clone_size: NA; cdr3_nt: TGTGCCAGCAGCCGCCGGATAGCGGGATACAATGAGCAGTTCTTC; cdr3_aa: CASSRRIAGYNEQFF
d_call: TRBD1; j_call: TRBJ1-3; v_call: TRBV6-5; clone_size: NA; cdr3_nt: TGTGCCAGCAGCCCCGGGACAGGCTCTGGAAACACCATATATTTT; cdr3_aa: CASSPGTGSGNTIYF
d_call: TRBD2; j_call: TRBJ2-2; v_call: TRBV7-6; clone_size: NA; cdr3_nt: TGTGCCAGCAGCTCCCGCGGGAGACACGGGGAGCTGTTTTTT; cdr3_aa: CASSSRGRHGELFF
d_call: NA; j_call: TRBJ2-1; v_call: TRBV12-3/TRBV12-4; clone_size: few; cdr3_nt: TGTGCCAGCAGTTTACTAGCCTCCAACAATGAGCAGTTCTTC; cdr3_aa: CASSLLASNNEQFF
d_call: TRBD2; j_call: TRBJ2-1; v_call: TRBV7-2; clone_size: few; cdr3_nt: TGTGCCAGCACAGATGGCGGGAGGACATACAATGAGCAGTTCTTC; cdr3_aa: CASTDGGRTYNEQFF
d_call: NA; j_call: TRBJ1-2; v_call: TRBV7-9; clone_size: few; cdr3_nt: TGTGCCAGCAGCTTAGCAGGGGCACGCGGTGGCTACACCTTC; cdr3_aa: CASSLAGARGGYTF
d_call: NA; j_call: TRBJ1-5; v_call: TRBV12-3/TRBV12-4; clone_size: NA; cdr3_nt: TGTGCCAGCAGTGCAAAGGGGCCCTCACCCATTCGGGACAAATCTCAGCCCCAGCATTTT; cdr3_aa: CASSAKGPSPIRDKSQPQHF
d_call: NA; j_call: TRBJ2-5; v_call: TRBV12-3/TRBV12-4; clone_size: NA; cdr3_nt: TGTGCCAGCAGTTTAGGAGTGGGGCCGATCCGCGGAGAGACCCAGTACTTC; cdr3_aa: CASSLGVGPIRGETQYF
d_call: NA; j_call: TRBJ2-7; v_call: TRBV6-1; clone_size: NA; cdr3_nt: TGTGCCAGCAGGCCCTGGGGCGCAACCTACGAGCAGTACTTC; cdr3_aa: CASRPWGATYEQYF
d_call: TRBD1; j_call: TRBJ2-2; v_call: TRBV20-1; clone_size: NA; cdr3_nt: TGCAGTGCTGTCCCCTCGACAGGGACGAACACCGGGGAGCTGTTTTTT; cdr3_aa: CSAVPSTGTNTGELFF